A single sample is the source of the 11 T cell receptor beta chains below, sequenced in a study of tumor and adjacent non-tumor tissue in lung cancer. Three rounds of nested PCR, following a modified ARM-PCR protocol, produced the TCRbeta library. TCRdb processed the multiplex PCR reads anew with MiXCR; each CDR3 protein has one entry. The table has 220,000 or so distinct CDR3 sequences, approximately 74% seen once. No cell sorting was done before RNA was extracted from the tissue. Sequencing was carried out using lung tumor tissue. All receptors come from a man aged 55 to 70 with non-small cell lung cancer.

On this clonotype: Just one base apart from a much larger clone, this may be a read error. The chain combines TRBV20-1 with TRBJ1-5; possible D gene TRBD1, 5 bases. CDR1 DFQATT and CDR2 SNEGSKA come from the germline V gene (reference sequence). The germline V and J ends were trimmed by 1 base and 4 bases, with 14 bases remaining between them. The CDR3 is 15 amino acids. Here the CDR3 reads CSARGDRAENQPQHF. The CDR3 nucleotides read TGCAGTGCTAGAGGGGACCGGGCCGAGAATCAGCCCCAGCATTTT.

Remarks on this clonotype: A much larger clone is a single base away; this may be a read error. The chain's CDR3 is CSVGGTGDSYEQYF. The CDR3 DNA sequence: TGCAGCGTTGGAGGGACTGGAGACTCCTACGAGCAGTACTTC. The rearrangement joins TRBV29-1 to TRBJ2-7, with TRBD2 as a possible D gene (6 bases). The V end was cut by 4 bases, the J end by 0 bases, with 13 bases between. The CDR3 covers 14 residues. Germline CDR1 is SQVTM and CDR2 is ANQGSEA.

This clonotype was observed a handful of times. The genes are TRBV30 and TRBJ2-5; 9 positions agree with TRBD2. J was trimmed by 5 bases and V by 4 bases; bases with no gene match: 11. The CDR3 contains 15 residues. The germline CDR1 and CDR2 sequences are GTSNPN and SVGIG (reference sequence). The CDR3 sequence: CAWKPAGGISETQYF. The CDR3 nucleotides are TGTGCCTGGAAGCCAGCGGGAGGAATATCCGAGACCCAGTACTTC. Full variable domain (remainder filled in from reference TRBV30 and TRBJ2-5): SQTIHQWPATLVQPVGSPLSLECTVEGTSNPNLYWYRQAAGRGLQLLFYSVGIGQISSEVPQNLSASRPQDRQFILSSKKLLLSDSGFYLCAWKPAGGISETQYFGPGTRLLVL.

As for this clonotype: A much larger clone lies a single base off, so this may be a read error. In nucleotides, the CDR3 is TGTGCCAGCAGCCAAGGAAGCGGGAGGGTGGAGACCCAGTACTTC. Its translation: CASSQGSGRVETQYF. The rearrangement links TRBV4-2 to TRBJ2-5; 10 nucleotides agree with TRBD2. V trimming: 1 base; J trimming: 5 bases; junction bases outside the gene matches: 4. Germline V CDR1 and CDR2: LGHNA, YNFKEQ. This CDR3 has 15 residues.

Details on this clonotype: A much larger clone lies one base from this, so it may be a read error. The gene calls are TRBV20-1 and TRBJ2-4, with 14 bases fitting TRBD2. In germline, CDR1 is DFQATT, CDR2 SNEGSKA (reference sequence). CDR3 length equals 17 residues. With 8 bases clipped from V and 0 bases from J, the junction kept 9 bases outside the gene matches. The CDR3 sequence: CSPWGTSGGRAKNIQYF. The DNA of the CDR3 is TGCAGTCCTTGGGGGACTAGCGGGGGAAGAGCCAAAAACATTCAGTACTTC.

This clonotype showed up just a few times. The J gene is TRBJ2-2, the V gene TRBV5-6, with unresolved D. Trimming stripped 1 base from V and 1 base from J, with 11 bases between. The V gene's germline CDR1 is SGHDT and CDR2 YYEEEE. The CDR3 has 16 residues. The CDR3 reads CASSLRLAGNTGELFF. The CDR3 bases are TGTGCCAGCAGCTTGAGGCTTGCCGGGAACACCGGGGAGCTGTTTTTT. Drawing the rest from reference TRBV5-6 and TRBJ2-2, the complete variable domain is DAGVTQSPTHLIKTRGQQVTLRCSPKSGHDTVSWYQQALGQGPQFIFQYYEEEERQRGNFPDRFSGHQFPNYSSELNVNALLLGDSALYLCASSLRLAGNTGELFFGEGSRLTVL.

In regard to this clonotype: This sequence may be a read error, since a much larger clone differs from it by one base. CDR3 coding DNA: TGTGCCAGCAGCCCACGGGGCCGGGGGACCCAGTACTTC. Its protein is CASSPRGRGTQYF. The V call is TRBV14, the J call TRBJ2-5; D may be TRBD1 or TRBD2 (5 bases each). Germline lookup yields CDR1 SGHDN and CDR2 FVKESK. V shed 4 bases and J shed 7 bases, with 13 bases lying between them. The CDR3 contains 13 residues.

In its sample, this clonotype was seen a few times. This chain uses TRBV5-1 with TRBJ1-4; 10 nucleotides line up with TRBD1. Trimming removed 4 bases from V and 4 bases from J; junction bases left unmatched: 4. Germline values: CDR1 SGHRS, CDR2 YFSETQ. CDR3 size: 15 residues. CDR3: CASSPWTGGNEKLFF. Written as DNA, the CDR3 is TGCGCCAGCAGCCCGTGGACAGGGGGTAATGAAAAACTGTTTTTT.

This clonotype was seen just once. One junction end disagrees with the germline gene, perhaps due to a read error. CDR3 sequence reads: CASSLVDLLAGEKYF. CDR3 in DNA: TGTGCCAGCAGCCTTGTGGACCTGTTAGCGGGCGAGAAGTACTTC. The chain couples TRBV5-6 to TRBJ2-7, with 7 positions matching TRBD2. CDR1 SGHDT and CDR2 YYEEEE come from the germline V gene. CDR3 size: 15 residues.

This clonotype was seen only a few times. Being one base from a much bigger clone, this may be a read error. V is TRBV29-1 and J is TRBJ1-4, with D perhaps matching TRBD1 (5 bases). This CDR3 has 11 amino acids. With 7 bases removed from V and 10 bases from J, the gap between germline ends came to 13 bases. The germline V gene encodes CDR1 SQVTM and CDR2 ANQGSEA. Written as DNA, the CDR3 is TGCAGCGCCGTGACAAGGGGAAAACTGTTTTTT. Amino acid sequence: CSAVTRGKLFF.

Concerning this clonotype: A much larger clone sits a single nucleotide away, making a read error possible. The gene calls are TRBV30 and TRBJ2-7; 12 bases line up with TRBD1. Germline CDR1 GTSNPN, CDR2 SVGIG (reference sequence). CDR3 length: 14 residues. The CDR3 sequence: CARSTGTGGFEQYF. DNA for the CDR3: TGTGCCCGGAGTACCGGGACAGGGGGCTTCGAGCAGTACTTC.